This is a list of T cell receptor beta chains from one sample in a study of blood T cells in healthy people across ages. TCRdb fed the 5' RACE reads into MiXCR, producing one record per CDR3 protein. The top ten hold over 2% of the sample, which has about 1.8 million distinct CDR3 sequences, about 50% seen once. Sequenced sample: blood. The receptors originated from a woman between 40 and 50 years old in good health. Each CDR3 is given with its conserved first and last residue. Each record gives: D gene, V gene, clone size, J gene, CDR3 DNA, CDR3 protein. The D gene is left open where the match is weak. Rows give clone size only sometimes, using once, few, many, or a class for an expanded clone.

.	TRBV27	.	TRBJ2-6	TGTGCCAGCAGTTCGACACTGCCCTCTGGGGCCAACGTCCTGACTTTC	CASSSTLPSGANVLTF
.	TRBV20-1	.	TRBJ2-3	TGCAGTGCTAGCCACGTTCGAGGGGATACGCAGTATTTT	CSASHVRGDTQYF
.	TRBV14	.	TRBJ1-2	TGTGCCAGCAGCACTGACCTCTCGGGTGGCTACACCTTC	CASSTDLSGGYTF
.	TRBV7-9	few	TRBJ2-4	TGTGCCAGCAGCCCGCCCACCCCGCACAGGGCGGACATTCAGTACTTC	CASSPPTPHRADIQYF
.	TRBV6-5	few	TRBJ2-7	TGTGCCAGCAGTTATTCGGGAACTCGTATATTTTACGAGCAGTACTTC	CASSYSGTRIFYEQYF
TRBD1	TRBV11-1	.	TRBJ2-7	TGTGCCAGCAGCTTATCCCGGGACAGTGCCTACGAGCAGTACTTC	CASSLSRDSAYEQYF
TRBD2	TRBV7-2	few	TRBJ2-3	TGTGCCAGCAGCGGAGGTGGCGGGGGTATAGCGGAAGATACGCAGTATTTT	CASSGGGGGIAEDTQYF
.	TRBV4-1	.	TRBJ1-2	TGCGCCAGCAGCCAAGACCCAATCCGGCAAACCCACAGGGAGCGGGCTAACTATGGCTACACCTTC	CASSQDPIRQTHRERANYGYTF
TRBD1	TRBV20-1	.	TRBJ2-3	TGCAGTGCTTGCCCTGGACAGGGGGCGAAGGATACGCAGTATTTT	CSACPGQGAKDTQYF
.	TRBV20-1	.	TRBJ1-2	TGCAGTGCCACCCTCCCCCGTGGGGGGATTAACTATGGCTACACCTTC	CSATLPRGGINYGYTF
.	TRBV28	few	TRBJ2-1	TGTGCCAGCAGTTTTAGGGAGAGGCAGTTCTTC	CASSFRERQFF
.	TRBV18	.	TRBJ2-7	TGTGCCAGCTCACCGAGGACGGACGCCTACGAGCAGTACTTC	CASSPRTDAYEQYF
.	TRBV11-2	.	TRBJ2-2	TGTGCCAGCAGCAAAAGGGGGGTTTACGGGGAGCTGTTTTTT	CASSKRGVYGELFF
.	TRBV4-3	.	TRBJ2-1	TGCGCCAGCAGCCAAGGGTACAGAAATGGGGTTTGGGATTACAATGAGCAGTTCTTC	CASSQGYRNGVWDYNEQFF
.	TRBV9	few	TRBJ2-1	TGTGCCAGCAGCGTAGAGAGCAGACTAAACAATGAGCAGTTCTTC	CASSVESRLNNEQFF
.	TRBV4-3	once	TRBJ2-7	TGCGTCAGCAGCCAGGAAGTGTCCAGGTCCTACGAGCAGTACTTC	CVSSQEVSRSYEQYF
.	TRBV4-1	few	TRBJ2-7	TGCGCCAGCAGCCACTCTCCTAACGAGCAGTACTTC	CASSHSPNEQYF
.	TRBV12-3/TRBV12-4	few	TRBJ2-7	TGTGCCAGCAGTTTAGGGCAGGGGGGGAACTACGAGCAGTACTTC	CASSLGQGGNYEQYF
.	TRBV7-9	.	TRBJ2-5	TGTGCCAGCAGCTTAGTGAGTAGCCCCCAAGAGACCCAGTACTTC	CASSLVSSPQETQYF
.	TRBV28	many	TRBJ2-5	TGTGCCAGCTCGTCAACGGGGATCCAAGAGACCCAGTACTTC	CASSSTGIQETQYF
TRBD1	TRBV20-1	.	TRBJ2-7	TGCAGTGCCATTAAGGGGGCGTTTAGGGACGAGCAGTACTTC	CSAIKGAFRDEQYF
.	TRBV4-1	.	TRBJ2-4	TGCACCAGCAGCCAAGAGGGGTCTCGCGGGGGCCAAAACATTCAGTACTTC	CTSSQEGSRGGQNIQYF
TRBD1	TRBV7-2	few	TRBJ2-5	TGTGCCAGCAGCCCGGCCGGACAGGGAGGAAAGACCCAGTACTTC	CASSPAGQGGKTQYF
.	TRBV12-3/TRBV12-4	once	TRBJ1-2	TGTGCCAGCAACGGGCGGGGTTCGGCTAACTATGGCTACACCTTC	CASNGRGSANYGYTF
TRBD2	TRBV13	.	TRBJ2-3	TGTGCCAGCAGCTTAAGTCTAGCGGGTTCAGATACGCAGTATTTT	CASSLSLAGSDTQYF
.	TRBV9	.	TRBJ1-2	TGTGCCAGCAGCACTCGACAGGCTGGGTATGGCTACACCTTC	CASSTRQAGYGYTF
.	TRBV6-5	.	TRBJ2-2	TGTGCCAGCAGGCCCTCGGTCGGGGAGCTGTTTTTT	CASRPSVGELFF
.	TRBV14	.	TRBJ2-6	TGTGCCAGCAGCCAGAACAGAAATCCTGGGGCCAACGTCCTGACTTTC	CASSQNRNPGANVLTF
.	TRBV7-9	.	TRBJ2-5	TGTGCCAGCAGCCACCCCCTTGGGACCTGGAGCGAGACCCAGTACTTC	CASSHPLGTWSETQYF
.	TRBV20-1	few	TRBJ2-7	TGCAGTGCTAGAGACTCGTTCACAGTGGGGATTGAAGACGAGCAGTACTTC	CSARDSFTVGIEDEQYF
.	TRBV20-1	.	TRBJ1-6	TGCAGTGCTGGGGACGAGTGGTTACCCCTCCACTTT	CSAGDEWLPLHF
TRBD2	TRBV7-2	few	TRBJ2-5	TGTGCCAGCAGCCCTAGCCTAGCGGAAGAGACCCAGTACTTC	CASSPSLAEETQYF
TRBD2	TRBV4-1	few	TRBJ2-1	TGCGCCAGCAGGGGACTAGCGGGTGCCAATGAGCAGTTCTTC	CASRGLAGANEQFF
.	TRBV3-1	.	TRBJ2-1	TGTGCCAGCAGCCAAGTTCGCCGGGGGGCTATCCTTGATGAGCAGTTCTTC	CASSQVRRGAILDEQFF
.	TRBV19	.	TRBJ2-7	TGTGCCAGTAGTATAGCCCCGGGACGGTCCTACGAGCAGTACTTC	CASSIAPGRSYEQYF
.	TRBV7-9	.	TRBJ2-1	TGTGCCAGCAGCTTAGAGTTCATGCGAGAGCAGTTCTTC	CASSLEFMREQFF
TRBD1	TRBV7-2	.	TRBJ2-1	TGTGCCAGCAGCTCCCGCCGGGACAGGGGAGCGAATGAGCAGTTCTTC	CASSSRRDRGANEQFF
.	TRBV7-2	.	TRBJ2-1	TGTGCCAGCAGCCCCTCTTCGGGGGCCCGCTACAATGAGCAGTTCTTC	CASSPSSGARYNEQFF
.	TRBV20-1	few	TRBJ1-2	TGCAGTGCTAGAGGGGTGGATGGGGGGGGTCATAACTATGGCTACACCTTC	CSARGVDGGGHNYGYTF
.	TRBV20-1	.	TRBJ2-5	TGCAGTGCCCACATTTGGGGGGCGAGCCAAGAGACCCAGTACTTC	CSAHIWGASQETQYF
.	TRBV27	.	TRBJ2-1	TGTGCCAGCATTTGGGGGGGCCTCAATGAGCAGTTCTTC	CASIWGGLNEQFF
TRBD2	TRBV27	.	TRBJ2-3	TGTGCCAGCAGTTTGAGCGGGGGGGAGACAAATACGCAGTATTTT	CASSLSGGETNTQYF
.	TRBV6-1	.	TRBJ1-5	TGTGCCAGCAAAGTCAGCGGCGGGGGGATTAATCAGCCCCAGCATTTT	CASKVSGGGINQPQHF
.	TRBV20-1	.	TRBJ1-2	TGCAGTGCTAGAGATCCCCAGGGGATCATCTATGGCTACACCTTC	CSARDPQGIIYGYTF
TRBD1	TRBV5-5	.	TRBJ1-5	TGTGCCAGCAGCGGGGAGGGGGCGGCGAATCAGCCCCAGCATTTT	CASSGEGAANQPQHF
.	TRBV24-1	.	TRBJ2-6	TGTGCCACCAGTGCTTCTGTTCACACAACCTCTGGGGCCAACGTCCTGACTTTC	CATSASVHTTSGANVLTF
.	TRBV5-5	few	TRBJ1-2	TGTGCCAGCAGCTTGGCAGCCGCCGGCTATGGCTACACCTTC	CASSLAAAGYGYTF
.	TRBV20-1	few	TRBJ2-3	TGCAGTGCTAGAGAATTATTGGATACGCAGTATTTT	CSARELLDTQYF